The 20 T cell receptor beta chains presented below share a single source sample, sequenced in a study of blood T cells in healthy people across ages. A sample-barcoded 5' primer and a J-beta primer mix were used in a second PCR of about 6 to 12 cycles. MiXCR, run by TCRdb on the 5' RACE reads, gives a single entry per CDR3 protein. The sample shows about 570,000 distinct CDR3 sequences, roughly a quarter of them seen only once. The same data also went into a second study, on T cells of mothers and their children.

The specimen sequenced was blood. Receptors were obtained from a boy aged 2 to 10 in good health.

V usage is TRBV25-1 and J usage is TRBJ1-6; unclear D gene. This CDR3 is 11 amino acids long. Trimming removed 3 bases at V and 10 bases at J, with 4 bases between. Germline assignment: CDR1 MGHDK and CDR2 SYGVNS. CDR3 DNA: TGTGCCAGCAGTGATGGCTCACCCCTCCACTTT. Translating it yields CASSDGSPLHF.

This sequence joins TRBV9 and TRBJ2-5, with 13 bases fitting TRBD2. The J call could be wrong; TRBJ2-1 is a better fit for the DNA end. The CDR3 extends over 15 amino acids. Germline lookup yields CDR1 SGDLS and CDR2 YYNGEE. In DNA, the CDR3 is TGTGCCAGCAGCGCCACTAGCGGGAGGGAAGATGAGCAGTTCTTC. Amino acid sequence: CASSATSGREDEQFF.

CDR3: CASSLELRGAYEQYF. The CDR3 nucleotides read TGTGCCAGCAGCTTAGAGTTGCGGGGGGCCTACGAGCAGTACTTC. The chain has TRBV7-6 and TRBJ2-7, with 8 bases that match TRBD2. V lost 1 base, J lost 2 bases, and 4 bases stayed unmatched. Germline V gene sequence: CDR1 SGHVS, CDR2 FNYEAQ. The CDR3 has 15 residues. Filled out from reference TRBV7-6 and TRBJ2-7, the complete variable domain reads GAGVSQSPRYKVTKRGQDVALRCDPISGHVSLYWYRQALGQGPEFLTYFNYEAQQDKSGLPNDRFSAERPEGSISTLTIQRTEQRDSAMYRCASSLELRGAYEQYFGPGTRLTVT.

This clonotype was detected only a few times. The rearrangement joins TRBV7-8 to TRBJ1-4; D is unresolved. The CDR3 is 15 amino acids. The germline V gene has CDR1 SGHVS and CDR2 FQNEAQ. V gave up 6 bases and J gave up 0 bases, with 11 bases separating them. The CDR3 loop reads CASSEKGSTNEKLFF. The CDR3 region has the DNA TGTGCCAGCAGTGAAAAAGGTTCAACTAATGAAAAACTGTTTTTT. Together with reference TRBV7-8 and TRBJ1-4, the CDR3 gives the full variable domain: GAGVSQSPRYKVAKRGQDVALRCDPISGHVSLFWYQQALGQGPEFLTYFQNEAQLDKSGLPSDRFFAERPEGSVSTLKIQRTQQEDSAVYLCASSEKGSTNEKLFFGSGTQLSVL.

The sample holds a few counts of this clonotype. The chain employs TRBV3-1 and TRBJ1-2; D is unclear. The CDR3 consists of 14 residues. V was pared by 5 bases and J by 2 bases, with 12 bases between. The germline V gene has CDR1 LGHDT and CDR2 YNNKEL (reference sequence). CDR3 bases: TGTGCCAGCAGCTCCCGGGCCGTAAACTATGGCTACACCTTC. This sequence encodes CASSSRAVNYGYTF. Together with reference TRBV3-1 and TRBJ1-2, the CDR3 gives the full variable domain: DTAVSQTPKYLVTQMGNDKSIKCEQNLGHDTMYWYKQDSKKFLKIMFSYNNKELIINETVPNRFSPKSPDKAHLNLHINSLELGDSAVYFCASSSRAVNYGYTFGSGTRLTVV.

The chain couples TRBV15 to TRBJ2-4; D gene uncertain. This CDR3 comprises 19 residues. CDR1 and CDR2 (germline): LNHNV, YYDKDF (reference sequence). Trimming shortened V by 5 bases and J by 0 bases, and 23 bases separated the two germline ends. The CDR3 protein is CATSGYRVHLDLAKNIQYF. Written as DNA, the CDR3 is TGTGCCACCAGCGGTTACCGGGTCCACCTAGACCTAGCCAAAAACATTCAGTACTTC.

The chain combines TRBV7-8 with TRBJ1-3; the D is unclear. In germline, CDR1 is SGHVS, CDR2 FQNEAQ. V lost 0 bases to trimming and J lost 4 bases, with 4 bases between them. CDR3 size: 13 residues. CDR3 amino acids: CASSLAPGNTIYF. In DNA form, the CDR3 reads TGTGCCAGCAGCTTAGCGCCGGGAAACACCATATATTTT. Variable domain in full (rest from reference TRBV7-8 and TRBJ1-3): GAGVSQSPRYKVAKRGQDVALRCDPISGHVSLFWYQQALGQGPEFLTYFQNEAQLDKSGLPSDRFFAERPEGSVSTLKIQRTQQEDSAVYLCASSLAPGNTIYFGEGSWLTVV.

This chain links TRBV7-9 with TRBJ2-2; TRBD1 matches at 9 bases. The junction had 7 bases not matched to a gene; V was cut back by 5 bases and J by 3 bases. Germline V lookup: CDR1 SEHNR, CDR2 FQNEAQ (reference sequence). This CDR3 comprises 16 residues. CDR3 amino acids: CASSPRDRDYTGELFF. The DNA for the CDR3 is TGTGCCAGCAGCCCACGGGACAGGGATTACACCGGGGAGCTGTTTTTT.

The V and J genes are TRBV4-1 and TRBJ1-1; 9 bases map to TRBD1. Looked up from germline, CDR1 is MGHRA and CDR2 is YSYEKL. The trim removed 3 bases at V and 4 bases at J, leaving 9 bases unmatched. This CDR3 contains 16 residues. CDR3 nucleotides: TGCGCCAGCAGCCACCCAAGGGACAGGGCCGGCACTGAAGCTTTCTTT. This gives the protein CASSHPRDRAGTEAFF.

This clonotype was counted a few times. The rearrangement uses TRBV15 and TRBJ1-4; weak D call: TRBD1 (6 bases). Germline CDR1 reads LNHNV; CDR2 reads YYDKDF (reference sequence). V dropped 5 bases and J dropped 6 bases, with 16 bases sitting between them. This CDR3 has 15 amino acids. The CDR3 DNA follows: TGTGCCACCAGCGCCCGGGGGGCAGGGGATGAAAAACTGTTTTTT. Translation gives CATSARGAGDEKLFF.

The genes are TRBV7-2 and TRBJ2-5; a weak D match, TRBD2 (6 bases). The CDR3 extends over 17 amino acids. V was clipped by 2 bases and J by 0 bases, with 16 bases between them. Germline V gene data show CDR1 as SGHTA and CDR2 as FQGNSA. DNA for the CDR3: TGTGCCAGCAGCTTACATGCCGGGAGCTGGTACCAAGAGACCCAGTACTTC. This translates into CASSLHAGSWYQETQYF. The entire variable domain, with the rest obtained from reference TRBV7-2 and TRBJ2-5, is as follows: GAGVSQSPSNKVTEKGKDVELRCDPISGHTALYWYRQSLGQGLEFLIYFQGNSAPDKSGLPSDRFSAERTGGSVSTLTIQRTQQEDSAVYLCASSLHAGSWYQETQYFGPGTRLLVL.

This clonotype was counted only a few times. The chain recombines TRBV2 with TRBJ2-1; TRBD1 matches 10 bases. This CDR3 comprises 16 residues. Looked up from germline, CDR1 is SNHLY and CDR2 is FYNNEI. V was clipped by 6 bases and J by 3 bases; unmatched bases: 8. This CDR3 is CASSDLGQGIYNEQFF. In DNA, the CDR3 is TGTGCCAGCAGCGACTTGGGACAGGGGATCTACAATGAGCAGTTCTTC. Full variable domain (missing parts from reference TRBV2 and TRBJ2-1): EPEVTQTPSHQVTQMGQEVILRCVPISNHLYFYWYRQILGQKVEFLVSFYNNEISEKSEIFDDQFSVERPDGSNFTLKIRSTKLEDSAMYFCASSDLGQGIYNEQFFGPGTRLTVL.

The chain carries TRBV21-1 and TRBJ2-3; TRBD1, the table's D call, was not compared with the DNA. TRBV21-1 is a pseudogene. The CDR3 totals 15 residues. CDR3 sequence (DNA): TGTGCCAGCACTGGGACAGATCTTAGCACAGATACGCAGTATTTT. As protein: CASTGTDLSTDTQYF.

The rearrangement joins TRBV15 to TRBJ2-2; tentatively, D is TRBD2 (6 bases). Germline V gene data show CDR1 as LNHNV and CDR2 as YYDKDF (reference sequence). V was trimmed by 5 bases and J by 5 bases, leaving 6 bases between them. The CDR3 has 12 residues. The CDR3 here is CATSGGTGELFF. DNA for the CDR3: TGTGCCACCAGCGGGGGGACCGGGGAGCTGTTTTTT. Complete variable domain (other parts from reference TRBV15 and TRBJ2-2): DAMVIQNPRYQVTQFGKPVTLSCSQTLNHNVMYWYQQKSSQAPKLLFHYYDKDFNNEADTPDNFQSRRPNTSFCFLDIRSPGLGDTAMYLCATSGGTGELFFGEGSRLTVL.

This clonotype was observed a few times. V and J are TRBV30 and TRBJ2-3, with D possibly being TRBD1 or TRBD2 (5 bases each). V gave up 2 bases and J gave up 1 base, with 10 bases separating them. CDR1 is GTSNPN and CDR2 is SVGIG in the germline V gene (reference sequence). The CDR3 totals 14 residues. The CDR3 bases are TGTGCCTGGAGTCCTGGGACGGGCACAGATACGCAGTATTTT. As protein: CAWSPGTGTDTQYF.

This clonotype was recorded a few times. A clone one base away is much larger, so this may be a read error. The gene calls are TRBV18 and TRBJ2-1, with 10 bases lining up with TRBD2. Germline assignment: CDR1 KGHSH and CDR2 LQKENI. This CDR3 has 17 amino acids. With 6 bases clipped from V and 2 bases from J, the junction kept 10 bases outside the gene matches. The DNA of the CDR3 is TGTGCCAGCTCCCCCCCAGCGGGAGGGCCCCCCTACAATGAGCAGTTCTTC. This codes for CASSPPAGGPPYNEQFF.

The rearrangement uses TRBV6-6 and TRBJ1-1, with D unclear. CDR3 length: 12 amino acids. V lost 2 bases, J lost 0 bases, and 1 base lay in between. Germline assignment: CDR1 MNHNY and CDR2 SVGAGI (reference sequence). CDR3 bases: TGTGCCAGCAGTTACGTGAACACTGAAGCTTTCTTT. It translates to CASSYVNTEAFF.

This clonotype was found once. The rearrangement links TRBV6-5 to TRBJ1-5; D remains unclear. Germline-derived CDR1 and CDR2 are MNHEY and SVGAGI. The CDR3 is 13 amino acids. Between the trimmed V and J ends, which lost 0 bases and 5 bases, there was a span of 5 bases. The CDR3 reads CASSYSVDQPQHF. The DNA of the CDR3 is TGTGCCAGCAGTTACTCGGTGGATCAGCCCCAGCATTTT.

This chain connects TRBV20-1 to TRBJ2-1; TRBD2 matches 13 bases. The CDR3 has 17 residues. The germline CDR1 and CDR2 sequences are DFQATT and SNEGSKA (reference sequence). This CDR3 reads CSSGGLAGRGFYNEQFF. The DNA of the CDR3 is TGCAGCTCCGGGGGACTAGCGGGAAGGGGATTCTACAATGAGCAGTTCTTC.

The gene calls are TRBV12-3 or TRBV12-4 and TRBJ1-4; D ambiguous. Deletions cut 1 base from V and 14 bases from J, with 11 bases between. This CDR3 has 12 residues. The CDR3, as DNA: TGTGCCAGCAGTTTAGGCGGCTTAGGGCTGTTTTTT. Translated, it gives CASSLGGLGLFF.